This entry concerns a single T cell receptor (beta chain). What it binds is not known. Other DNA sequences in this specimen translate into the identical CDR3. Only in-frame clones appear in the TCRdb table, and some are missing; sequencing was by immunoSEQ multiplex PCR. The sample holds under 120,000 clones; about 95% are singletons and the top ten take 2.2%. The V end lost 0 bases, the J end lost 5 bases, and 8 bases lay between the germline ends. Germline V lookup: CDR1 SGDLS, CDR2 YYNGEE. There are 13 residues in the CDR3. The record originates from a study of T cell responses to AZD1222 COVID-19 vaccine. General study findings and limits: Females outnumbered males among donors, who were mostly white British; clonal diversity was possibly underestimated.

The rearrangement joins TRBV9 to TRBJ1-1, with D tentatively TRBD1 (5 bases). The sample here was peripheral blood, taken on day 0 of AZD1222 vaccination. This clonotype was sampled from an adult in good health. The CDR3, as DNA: TGTGCCAGCAGCGTAGGGGGCAGTACTGAAGCTTTCTTT. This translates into CASSVGGSTEAFF.